These T cell receptor beta chains were read from a single sample in a study of Ad26.COV2.S vaccination and SARS-CoV-2 variants. Sequenced by immunoSEQ multiplex PCR; TCRdb stores in-frame clones only, minus some. Altogether 510,000 or so clones are present, around 88% being singletons, with the ten largest covering roughly 12%. The input for sequencing was peripheral blood, taken in a trial of Ad26.COV2.S vaccine versus placebo. These receptors came from a person between 18 and 65 years old who received the Ad26.COV2.S COVID-19 vaccine or a placebo. Each CDR3 is given without its conserved first and last residue. Clone size is stated in some rows and not others, as once, few, many or a class when expanded.

clone_size: NA
v_call: TRBV6-5
cdr3_aa: ASSRTGLRGQY

clone_size: NA
v_call: TRBV7-2
cdr3_aa: ASSAWGRNSPLH

clone_size: NA
v_call: TRBV25-1
cdr3_aa: ASSKGLLEQF

clone_size: NA
v_call: TRBV19
cdr3_aa: ASSSLIFSYEQY

clone_size: NA
v_call: TRBV9
cdr3_aa: ASSPQVVNTYEQY

clone_size: NA
v_call: TRBV7-8
cdr3_aa: ASSLGGNTIY

clone_size: NA
v_call: TRBV7-9
cdr3_aa: ASSLSAEAF

clone_size: NA
v_call: TRBV21-1
cdr3_aa: ASSKVPKLAGEANEQF

clone_size: NA
v_call: TRBV12-3/TRBV12-4
cdr3_aa: ASSYQLHYGYT

clone_size: NA
v_call: TRBV11-3
cdr3_aa: ASSLGVFGPKTDTQY

clone_size: NA
v_call: TRBV5-8
cdr3_aa: ASSGIVTGTMNTEAF

clone_size: NA
v_call: TRBV6-4
cdr3_aa: ASSDLPLQRYQPQH

clone_size: NA
v_call: TRBV27
cdr3_aa: ASSLSAGLNYGYT

clone_size: NA
v_call: TRBV7-2
cdr3_aa: ASSLVRQVNTEAF

clone_size: NA
v_call: TRBV29-1
cdr3_aa: SVYGDRGLYEQY

clone_size: NA
v_call: TRBV6-2/TRBV6-3
cdr3_aa: ASSYTAGANLKNTEAF

clone_size: few
v_call: TRBV4-2
cdr3_aa: ASSLGLDNSPLH

clone_size: NA
v_call: TRBV30
cdr3_aa: AWKGSGNTIY

clone_size: NA
v_call: TRBV5-1
cdr3_aa: ASSLVVAGDYNSPLH

clone_size: NA
v_call: TRBV6-4
cdr3_aa: ASTETPSAGGTRTQY

clone_size: NA
v_call: TRBV6-5
cdr3_aa: ASEDRSSGNTIY

clone_size: NA
v_call: TRBV11-2
cdr3_aa: ASSRDPPPQDTQY

clone_size: few
v_call: TRBV24-1
cdr3_aa: ATSDLTGIGTDTQY

clone_size: NA
v_call: TRBV28
cdr3_aa: ASRPAGNEQF

clone_size: once
v_call: TRBV19
cdr3_aa: ASSIIWLAESNEQF

clone_size: NA
v_call: TRBV7-2
cdr3_aa: ASSLSRWGSGGPPNEQY

clone_size: once
v_call: TRBV6-5
cdr3_aa: ASRGQGVNSPLH

clone_size: NA
v_call: TRBV5-1
cdr3_aa: ASSWRGMNTEAF

clone_size: NA
v_call: TRBV15
cdr3_aa: ATSWGFQETQY

clone_size: NA
v_call: TRBV18
cdr3_aa: ASSPTWNAQGQQPQH

clone_size: NA
v_call: TRBV5-1
cdr3_aa: ASSLEAHYNSPLH

clone_size: NA
v_call: TRBV18
cdr3_aa: ASSTGSYEQY

clone_size: NA
v_call: TRBV29-1
cdr3_aa: SVRDRQGGGEQF

clone_size: NA
v_call: TRBV19
cdr3_aa: ASRAIGDAGANVLT

clone_size: NA
v_call: TRBV23-1
cdr3_aa: ASSQLVRVYNEQF

clone_size: NA
v_call: TRBV7-9
cdr3_aa: ASSSQTGPYEQY

clone_size: NA
v_call: TRBV5-5
cdr3_aa: ASSLGQFSGNTIY

clone_size: NA
v_call: TRBV29-1
cdr3_aa: SVVGGGSGANVLT

clone_size: few
v_call: TRBV6-2/TRBV6-3
cdr3_aa: ASSSTVQETQY

clone_size: NA
v_call: TRBV19
cdr3_aa: ASSIGGATEAF

clone_size: once
v_call: TRBV2
cdr3_aa: ASSGDYAYEQY

clone_size: NA
v_call: TRBV7-6
cdr3_aa: ASSLSWNTGELF

clone_size: once
v_call: TRBV5-4
cdr3_aa: ASSLGGSGDNEQF

clone_size: NA
v_call: TRBV7-6
cdr3_aa: ASSPLAGAPYEQY

clone_size: NA
v_call: TRBV5-5
cdr3_aa: ASSRAGKETQY

clone_size: NA
v_call: TRBV28
cdr3_aa: ASSLSPGNTEAF

clone_size: once
v_call: TRBV19
cdr3_aa: ATSSGFREQF

clone_size: once
v_call: TRBV13
cdr3_aa: ASSLAREGTDTQY

clone_size: NA
v_call: TRBV11-3
cdr3_aa: ASSLDPRSEFGLGEQY

clone_size: NA
v_call: TRBV9
cdr3_aa: ASSAGLAEYEQY

clone_size: NA
v_call: TRBV7-2
cdr3_aa: ASSLTPGSARSEQF

clone_size: NA
v_call: TRBV5-1
cdr3_aa: ASSLAGRNTGELF

clone_size: NA
v_call: TRBV6-5
cdr3_aa: ASSPGLAGAEQF

clone_size: few
v_call: TRBV19
cdr3_aa: ASAQFGERRNGYT

clone_size: NA
v_call: TRBV5-1
cdr3_aa: ASSLGTLGTEAF

clone_size: NA
v_call: TRBV7-6
cdr3_aa: ASSSYGASGSSYEQY

clone_size: NA
v_call: TRBV10-3
cdr3_aa: AISVNRGGGTEAF

clone_size: NA
v_call: TRBV7-2
cdr3_aa: ASSLSAGGPYEQY

clone_size: NA
v_call: TRBV12-3/TRBV12-4
cdr3_aa: ASSLQGPYGYT